Below, one TCR beta chain is given with its context. The study separated CD4+ cells into CD45RA+ naive and CD45RA-negative memory subsets. These data are taken from a study of shared clonotypes between healthy human individuals. The authors' processing: Filtering differed for immunoSEQ, which gave only junction sequences without quality scores. This table comes from immunoSEQ multiplex PCR, and its TCRdb copy is limited to in-frame clones, with some not included. The V and J calls and clone size come from that table; D and trimming were worked out from the DNA. This sample has about 2 million clones, with around 95% found just once. This CDR3 contains 14 residues. CDR1 is SGHDT and CDR2 is YYEEEE in the germline V gene. Germline trimming cut 4 bases from V and 7 bases from J; bases unmatched to any gene: 7.

Sequences were obtained from naive CD4+ T cells sorted from blood. The subset was: CD45RA+ positively selected. The rearrangement joins TRBV5-6 to TRBJ2-1; 8 bases agree with TRBD1. This TCR derives from a man aged 18 to 29 in good health. CDR3 region: CASSHQRTGNEQFF. The CDR3 region has the DNA TGTGCCAGCAGCCATCAACGGACAGGGAATGAGCAGTTCTTC.